The 2 T cell receptor beta chains reported below all come from one sample, sequenced in a study of T cell repertoires in cytomegalovirus infection. TCRdb recomputed calls from the reads with MiXCR, one row per CDR3 protein. The sample contains approximately 250,000 distinct CDR3 sequences, roughly 10% of which appear only once. The source material was PBMCs. The receptors stem from a human donor in good health (CMV status not recorded). Some clones in this sample may be carry-over from other donors' samples.

J is TRBJ1-5 and V is TRBV20-1; weak D call: TRBD1 (6 bases). This CDR3 contains 14 residues. The V gene's germline CDR1 is DFQATT and CDR2 SNEGSKA (reference sequence). Trimming pared 3 bases from V and 3 bases from J, leaving 12 bases between. This CDR3 reads CSASRRGINQPQHF. CDR3 in DNA: TGCAGTGCTAGCCGCAGGGGCATCAATCAGCCCCAGCATTTT.

In its sample, this clonotype was seen many times. The V and J genes are TRBV7-2 and TRBJ2-3, with TRBD2 as a possible D gene (5 bases). Germline V gives CDR1 SGHTA, CDR2 FQGNSA. The V and J ends lost 1 base and 9 bases respectively, with 11 bases between them. The CDR3 runs to 13 residues. CDR3: CASSLVGLQTQYF. The CDR3 coding sequence is TGTGCCAGCAGCTTAGTAGGACTTCAAACGCAGTATTTT.